These 20 T cell receptor beta chains came from one sample sequenced in a study of cytomegalovirus exposure and HLA in healthy donors. Measured with immunoSEQ multiplex PCR; TCRdb has only the in-frame clones, and not every one. The table records 150,000 to 200,000 clones, around 82% of them present only once. Sequenced: PBMCs. The source is a man aged 25 to 40 in good health and CMV-seropositive.

This clone is a singleton in its sample. J is TRBJ2-2 and V is TRBV14; 9 bases fit TRBD2. From germline, CDR1 is SGHDN and CDR2 FVKESK. The CDR3 spans 15 residues. Germline trimming cut 6 bases from V and 5 bases from J; bases unmatched to any gene: 7. The CDR3 DNA sequence: TGTGCCAGCAGTCCGGCCAGCGGGAGGACCGGGGAGCTGTTTTTT. Protein product: CASSPASGRTGELFF.

The chain links TRBV11-1 to TRBJ2-7; 9 positions match TRBD2. Losses at the gene ends were 5 bases for V and 4 bases for J; bases not matched to a gene: 9. Germline V gene data show CDR1 as SGHAT and CDR2 as FQDESV (reference sequence). This CDR3 has 15 residues. The CDR3 coding sequence is TGTGCCAGCAGCCGCCCGGGACTAGCTAGGTACGAGCAGTACTTC. It translates to CASSRPGLARYEQYF. Drawing the rest from reference TRBV11-1 and TRBJ2-7, the complete variable domain is EAEVAQSPRYKITEKSQAVAFWCDPISGHATLYWYRQILGQGPELLVQFQDESVVDDSQLPKDRFSAERLKGVDSTLKIQPAELGDSAMYLCASSRPGLARYEQYFGPGTRLTVT.

This clone was seen once. The V and J genes are TRBV19 and TRBJ2-2, with 7 positions matching TRBD2. V was pared by 7 bases and J by 3 bases, with 5 bases of the junction left unmatched. The germline V gene has CDR1 LNHDA and CDR2 SQIVND (reference sequence). The length of the CDR3 is 14 residues. In nucleotides, the CDR3 is TGTGCCAGTAATGGGGGGGTGGACACCGGGGAGCTGTTTTTT. The encoded protein is CASNGGVDTGELFF.

The chain carries TRBV10-1 and TRBJ1-2; no firm D call. Germline loops: CDR1 WNHNN, CDR2 SYGVQD (reference sequence). V lost 0 bases and J 8 bases, leaving 10 bases between the germline ends. The CDR3 extends over 13 amino acids. The CDR3 spells CASSESPVRGYTF. The CDR3 DNA reads as TGCGCCAGCAGTGAGTCGCCGGTACGGGGCTACACCTTC.

To note about this clone: Other DNA sequences of this sample code for an identical CDR3. CDR3 nucleotides: TGCGCCAGCAGCCAGGATCCGGGGGGTTCCTACGAGCAGTACTTC. It specifies CASSQDPGGSYEQYF. The rearrangement uses TRBV4-1 and TRBJ2-7; 7 positions match TRBD2. Germline V CDR1 and CDR2: MGHRA, YSYEKL. With V trimmed by 3 bases and J by 1 base, 6 bases remained unmatched. The CDR3 has 15 residues.

This sequence joins TRBV7-6 and TRBJ1-1, with D tentatively TRBD1 (6 bases). With 1 base removed from V and 0 bases from J, the gap between germline ends came to 12 bases. Germline values: CDR1 SGHVS, CDR2 FNYEAQ. This CDR3 has 16 residues. This CDR3 reads CASSLGYRAMNTEAFF. The CDR3 bases are TGTGCCAGCAGCTTAGGCTACAGGGCCATGAACACTGAAGCTTTCTTT.

This chain connects TRBV6-4 to TRBJ2-3; 13 nucleotides align to TRBD2. The germline gives CDR1 MRHNA, CDR2 SNTAGT. Trimming removed 0 bases from V and 5 bases from J; junction bases left unmatched: 2. CDR3 size: 16 residues. CDR3 in amino acids: CASSDSLAGGVDTQYF. DNA for the CDR3: TGTGCCAGCAGTGACTCACTAGCGGGAGGGGTAGATACGCAGTATTTT.

J is TRBJ2-1 and V is TRBV5-6, with 7 bases matching TRBD2. The CDR3 is 15 residues long. Per the germline V gene, CDR1 is SGHDT and CDR2 is YYEEEE. Unmatched junction bases numbered 5, after V lost 0 bases and J lost 5 bases. CDR3 sequence reads: CASSLGLAKDNEQFF. DNA for the CDR3: TGTGCCAGCAGCTTGGGACTAGCAAAAGACAATGAGCAGTTCTTC.

The V call is TRBV29-1, the J call TRBJ2-2; TRBD2 might be the D (6 bases). Trimming left V 4 bases short and J 5 bases short, with 20 bases between. Germline lookup yields CDR1 SQVTM and CDR2 ANQGSEA. The CDR3 has 16 residues. This CDR3 is CSVAKLGTRGTGELFF. The CDR3 nucleotides read TGCAGCGTTGCCAAGTTGGGGACTCGTGGGACCGGGGAGCTGTTTTTT.

This chain joins TRBV11-1 and TRBJ1-6, with a tentative D call TRBD1 (6 bases). V was shortened by 4 bases and J by 13 bases, with 17 bases between the two germline ends. CDR3 length: 14 residues. CDR1 is SGHAT and CDR2 is FQDESV in the germline V gene (reference sequence). The CDR3: CASSSDRSNPPLHF. In nucleotides, the CDR3 is TGTGCCAGCAGCTCAGACAGGTCCAATCCTCCCCTCCACTTT. Full variable domain (remainder filled in from reference TRBV11-1 and TRBJ1-6): EAEVAQSPRYKITEKSQAVAFWCDPISGHATLYWYRQILGQGPELLVQFQDESVVDDSQLPKDRFSAERLKGVDSTLKIQPAELGDSAMYLCASSSDRSNPPLHFGNGTRLTVT.

The chain couples TRBV9 to TRBJ2-7; 8 bases match TRBD1. V gave up 3 bases and J gave up 4 bases; unmatched junction bases: 9. CDR3 length: 15 residues. The V gene's germline CDR1 is SGDLS and CDR2 YYNGEE. This chain's CDR3 is CASSAGTGWGYEQYF. The CDR3 DNA reads TGTGCCAGCAGCGCGGGGACAGGTTGGGGTTACGAGCAGTACTTC.

The chain couples TRBV13 to TRBJ2-7, with a possible D match to TRBD2 (5 bases). V was shortened by 7 bases and J by 5 bases, with 18 bases between the two germline ends. Looked up from germline, CDR1 is PRHDT and CDR2 is FYEKMQ (reference sequence). This CDR3 is 14 amino acids long. CDR3 residues: CASTRGTGFNEQYF. The CDR3, as DNA: TGTGCCAGCACCCGGGGTACGGGTTTCAACGAGCAGTACTTC.

This chain links TRBV10-1 with TRBJ2-3; D not resolved. The CDR3 is 15 amino acids. The V gene lost 4 bases and the J gene lost 2 bases, with 13 bases spanning the gap. The germline V gene encodes CDR1 WNHNN and CDR2 SYGVQD (reference sequence). The CDR3 DNA is TGCGCCAGCAGTGGGTTACTGGTTGACACAGATACGCAGTATTTT. Protein: CASSGLLVDTDTQYF.

This clone was recorded only once. The chain carries TRBV27 and TRBJ1-2, with 12 bases that match TRBD1. Germline assignment: CDR1 MNHEY and CDR2 SMNVEV (reference sequence). The V segment lost 0 bases and the J segment 3 bases; nucleotides outside the gene matches: 5. The CDR3 contains 17 residues. CDR3 bases: TGTGCCAGCAGTTTATCGGGACAGGGGGCTACCTACTATGGCTACACCTTC. It encodes CASSLSGQGATYYGYTF.

The gene calls are TRBV5-1 and TRBJ2-1; a weak D match, TRBD2 (6 bases). CDR3 length equals 16 residues. V was pared by 4 bases and J by 3 bases, with 17 bases between. CDR1 is SGHRS and CDR2 is YFSETQ in the germline V gene. The CDR3 bases are TGCGCCAGCAGCGGCACGGGGGATCCCCTCTACAATGAGCAGTTCTTC. Translation: CASSGTGDPLYNEQFF.

The rearrangement uses TRBV5-1 and TRBJ1-4; the D gene is possibly TRBD1 (5 bases). The CDR3 covers 14 residues. Per germline, CDR1 SGHRS and CDR2 YFSETQ. Trimming cost V 4 bases and J 8 bases, with 15 bases left between them. The CDR3 sequence is CASSTGTGGEKLFF. CDR3 DNA sequence: TGCGCCAGCAGCACCGGGACGGGGGGAGAAAAACTGTTTTTT.

The chain uses TRBV4-1 and TRBJ2-5; 10 bases align to TRBD2. This CDR3 comprises 16 residues. The germline CDR1 and CDR2 sequences are MGHRA and YSYEKL. Germline trimming cut 3 bases from V and 4 bases from J; bases unmatched to any gene: 8. The CDR3: CASSQIAGGGRETQYF. As DNA, the CDR3 is TGCGCCAGCAGCCAGATAGCGGGGGGAGGGAGAGAGACCCAGTACTTC.

The sample holds many counts of this clone. CDR3 region: CASSWGQGPGGEQYF. As DNA, the CDR3 is TGTGCCAGCAGTTGGGGACAGGGTCCGGGGGGGGAGCAGTACTTC. The J gene is TRBJ2-7, the V gene TRBV27, with D tentatively TRBD1 (9 bases). The CDR3 length is 15 residues. Trimming removed 4 bases from V and 7 bases from J, with 20 bases in between. Germline V gene sequence: CDR1 MNHEY, CDR2 SMNVEV (reference sequence).

The V gene is TRBV5-1, the J gene TRBJ1-4; perhaps TRBD1 as D (6 bases). The length of the CDR3 is 16 residues. Germline V gives CDR1 SGHRS, CDR2 YFSETQ. The germline V and J ends were trimmed by 4 bases and 0 bases, with 13 bases remaining between them. The CDR3 nucleotides read TGCGCCAGCAGCCGCAGGGGAGGGGCAACTAATGAAAAACTGTTTTTT. Translation: CASSRRGGATNEKLFF.

The rearrangement joins TRBV6-5 to TRBJ2-2; 8 bases are shared with TRBD2. CDR3 size: 16 residues. Germline V lookup: CDR1 MNHEY, CDR2 SVGAGI. The ends lost 3 bases at V and 2 bases at J; junction bases unmatched: 5. The CDR3 reads CASSYLAGINTGELFF. CDR3 sequence (DNA): TGTGCCAGCAGTTATTTAGCGGGGATCAACACCGGGGAGCTGTTTTTT.